Listed below are T cell receptor beta chains from one sample, sequenced in a study of post-analysis software for immune sequencing data. A single record per CDR3 protein comes from TCRdb applying MiXCR to the PCR reads. The top ten hold approximately 4.4% of the sample, which has about 820,000 distinct CDR3 sequences, approximately 53% seen once. Sequencing used blood. The receptors derive from a girl aged 5 to 17 with multiple sclerosis. Each CDR3 is given with its conserved first and last residue. The order of the fields is J gene, CDR3 length, V gene, D gene, clone size, CDR3 protein, CDR3 DNA. The D gene is left open where the match is weak. Part of the rows lack a size; the others show once, few, many or a class for expanded clones.

J: TRBJ2-4; length: 15; V: TRBV10-2; D: .; size: .; CDR3: CASRESGWAKNIQYF; DNA: TGCGCCAGCCGTGAATCGGGATGGGCCAAAAACATTCAGTACTTC
J: TRBJ2-5; length: 14; V: TRBV5-1; D: .; size: .; CDR3: CASSLAATGETQYF; DNA: TGCGCCAGCAGCTTGGCTGCCACGGGAGAGACCCAGTACTTC
J: TRBJ1-4; length: 18; V: TRBV3-1; D: TRBD1; size: .; CDR3: CASSPRTGGAGTNEKLFF; DNA: TGTGCCAGCAGCCCCCGGACAGGGGGCGCCGGAACTAATGAAAAACTGTTTTTT
J: TRBJ2-3; length: 15; V: TRBV12-3/TRBV12-4; D: .; size: few; CDR3: CASRELAEATDTQYF; DNA: TGTGCCAGCAGGGAATTAGCGGAGGCGACAGATACGCAGTATTTT
J: TRBJ2-1; length: 15; V: TRBV4-1; D: TRBD2; size: .; CDR3: CASSQDRASGGYQFF; DNA: TGCGCCAGCAGCCAAGATAGGGCTAGCGGGGGGTACCAGTTCTTC
J: TRBJ2-1; length: 14; V: TRBV6-5; D: TRBD2; size: few; CDR3: CASSFGGEYTEQFF; DNA: TGTGCCAGCAGTTTCGGGGGGGAGTACACCGAGCAGTTCTTC
J: TRBJ2-5; length: 11; V: TRBV5-6; D: .; size: many; CDR3: CASRAQETQYF; DNA: TGTGCCAGCAGGGCCCAAGAGACCCAGTACTTC
J: TRBJ1-1; length: 11; V: TRBV29-1; D: .; size: few; CDR3: CSAEGGFEAFF; DNA: TGCAGCGCCGAGGGGGGATTTGAAGCTTTCTTT
J: TRBJ1-2; length: 10; V: TRBV29-1; D: TRBD1; size: .; CDR3: CSVGGQALTF; DNA: TGCAGCGTTGGGGGACAGGCTCTCACCTTC
J: TRBJ2-6; length: 17; V: TRBV14; D: .; size: few; CDR3: CASSHVGQTSGANVLTF; DNA: TGTGCCAGCAGCCACGTCGGACAGACCTCTGGGGCCAACGTCCTGACTTTC
J: TRBJ2-5; length: 15; V: TRBV12-3/TRBV12-4; D: .; size: few; CDR3: CASSDGDFYRETQYF; DNA: TGTGCCAGCAGTGACGGGGACTTTTACCGGGAGACCCAGTACTTC
J: TRBJ2-7; length: 16; V: TRBV6-5; D: .; size: .; CDR3: CASSYSPGQGKYEQYF; DNA: TGTGCCAGCAGTTACTCCCCAGGGCAGGGGAAATACGAGCAGTACTTC
J: TRBJ2-1; length: 14; V: TRBV29-1; D: .; size: few; CDR3: CSVDGPYSYNEQFF; DNA: TGCAGCGTTGATGGGCCGTACTCCTACAATGAGCAGTTCTTC
J: TRBJ2-7; length: 13; V: TRBV29-1; D: .; size: .; CDR3: CSVEDGPGYEQYF; DNA: TGCAGCGTTGAAGACGGCCCAGGGTACGAGCAGTACTTC
J: TRBJ2-2; length: 14; V: TRBV5-1; D: .; size: .; CDR3: CASSLTINTGELFF; DNA: TGCGCCAGCAGCTTGACTATAAACACCGGGGAGCTGTTTTTT
J: TRBJ2-7; length: 13; V: TRBV3-1; D: .; size: .; CDR3: CASSQHRPYEQYF; DNA: TGTGCCAGCAGCCAACACCGCCCCTACGAGCAGTACTTC
J: TRBJ2-5; length: 14; V: TRBV10-2; D: .; size: .; CDR3: CASSREGQQETQYF; DNA: TGCGCCAGCAGCCGAGAGGGGCAGCAAGAGACCCAGTACTTC
J: TRBJ2-5; length: 17; V: TRBV7-6; D: TRBD1; size: .; CDR3: CASSQLGGQGSRETQYF; DNA: TGTGCCAGCAGTCAATTGGGGGGACAGGGGAGTAGGGAGACCCAGTACTTC
J: TRBJ2-7; length: 13; V: TRBV12-3/TRBV12-4; D: .; size: .; CDR3: CASSLRAAYEQYF; DNA: TGTGCCAGCAGCCTCCGGGCCGCCTACGAGCAGTACTTC
J: TRBJ2-5; length: 12; V: TRBV7-3; D: .; size: .; CDR3: CASSLYGETQYF; DNA: TGTGCCAGCAGCTTATATGGAGAGACCCAGTACTTC
J: TRBJ1-1; length: 16; V: TRBV4-1; D: TRBD1; size: few; CDR3: CASSQGPAVQGAEAFF; DNA: TGCGCCAGCAGCCAAGGCCCGGCGGTACAGGGGGCTGAAGCTTTCTTT
J: TRBJ2-1; length: 16; V: TRBV3-1; D: TRBD2; size: .; CDR3: CASSRASGAGGRWQFF; DNA: TGTGCCAGCAGCCGAGCAAGTGGGGCGGGAGGTCGTTGGCAGTTCTTC
J: TRBJ2-6; length: 20; V: TRBV3-1; D: .; size: .; CDR3: CASSPFKGRHRTSGANVLTF; DNA: TGTGCCAGCAGCCCTTTCAAAGGTAGACACAGAACCTCTGGGGCCAACGTCCTGACTTTC
J: TRBJ2-3; length: 15; V: TRBV7-2; D: TRBD2; size: few; CDR3: CASSSTSGGADTQYF; DNA: TGTGCCAGCAGCTCAACTAGCGGGGGGGCAGATACGCAGTATTTT
J: TRBJ2-3; length: 17; V: TRBV9; D: .; size: .; CDR3: CASSGKVGPTRTDTQYF; DNA: TGTGCCAGCAGCGGTAAGGTGGGGCCCACTCGGACAGATACGCAGTATTTT
J: TRBJ1-2; length: 15; V: TRBV7-8; D: .; size: .; CDR3: CASSLGIGEDYGYTF; DNA: TGTGCCAGCAGCTTAGGGATAGGGGAGGACTATGGCTACACCTTC
J: TRBJ2-7; length: 17; V: TRBV6-5; D: .; size: .; CDR3: CASSPRKTVQSSYEQYF; DNA: TGTGCCAGCAGTCCTCGAAAGACAGTGCAATCCTCCTACGAGCAGTACTTC
J: TRBJ1-5; length: 12; V: TRBV6-6; D: .; size: few; CDR3: CASSYGGQPQHF; DNA: TGTGCCAGCAGTTACGGGGGACAGCCCCAGCATTTT
J: TRBJ1-4; length: 15; V: TRBV29-1; D: TRBD1; size: few; CDR3: CSVAGQGARVEKLFF; DNA: TGCAGCGTTGCGGGACAGGGGGCCAGAGTTGAAAAACTGTTTTTT
J: TRBJ2-5; length: 14; V: TRBV29-1; D: TRBD1; size: few; CDR3: CSVPGQGAGETQYF; DNA: TGCAGCGTCCCGGGACAGGGGGCAGGAGAGACCCAGTACTTC
J: TRBJ2-3; length: 16; V: TRBV7-3; D: .; size: .; CDR3: CASSLQGLGPQDTQYF; DNA: TGTGCCAGCAGCTTACAAGGCCTCGGGCCGCAAGATACGCAGTATTTT
J: TRBJ1-2; length: 17; V: TRBV3-1; D: .; size: few; CDR3: CASSQGWRPPSNYGYTF; DNA: TGTGCCAGCAGCCAAGGTTGGAGGCCTCCGTCTAACTATGGCTACACCTTC
J: TRBJ2-1; length: 13; V: TRBV30; D: TRBD1; size: .; CDR3: CAWSTRTGDEQFF; DNA: TGTGCCTGGAGTACCCGGACAGGGGATGAGCAGTTCTTC
J: TRBJ1-4; length: 17; V: TRBV6-1; D: TRBD1; size: .; CDR3: CASSQGQGFATNEKLFF; DNA: TGTGCCAGCAGTCAAGGACAGGGGTTTGCAACTAATGAAAAACTGTTTTTT
J: TRBJ2-3; length: 17; V: TRBV12-3/TRBV12-4; D: TRBD2; size: .; CDR3: CASRMGLAGGGTDTQYF; DNA: TGTGCCAGCAGAATGGGCCTAGCGGGGGGCGGCACAGATACGCAGTATTTT
J: TRBJ1-1; length: 14; V: TRBV12-3/TRBV12-4; D: .; size: few; CDR3: CASSDQGSNTEAFF; DNA: TGTGCCAGCAGTGATCAGGGTTCGAACACTGAAGCTTTCTTT
J: TRBJ2-3; length: 15; V: TRBV5-1; D: TRBD2; size: .; CDR3: CASSLAASGMHTQYF; DNA: TGCGCCAGCAGCTTGGCGGCTAGCGGGATGCATACGCAGTATTTT
J: TRBJ2-2; length: 16; V: TRBV5-1; D: .; size: .; CDR3: CASRGGGRPNTGELFF; DNA: TGCGCCAGCCGAGGGGGGGGCAGGCCGAACACCGGGGAGCTGTTTTTT
J: TRBJ2-7; length: 15; V: TRBV4-2; D: .; size: .; CDR3: CASSLGSSSSYEQYF; DNA: TGTGCCAGCAGCCTAGGCAGCTCGAGCTCCTACGAGCAGTACTTC
J: TRBJ1-2; length: 14; V: TRBV20-1; D: .; size: .; CDR3: CSASRGDICYGYTF; DNA: TGCAGTGCCTCGCGGGGGGACATCTGCTATGGCTACACCTTC
J: TRBJ1-1; length: 13; V: TRBV5-1; D: .; size: once; CDR3: CASSFATNTEAFF; DNA: TGCGCCAGCAGCTTCGCCACGAACACTGAAGCTTTCTTT
J: TRBJ2-5; length: 15; V: TRBV20-1; D: TRBD2; size: .; CDR3: CSARLPGGPQETQYF; DNA: TGCAGTGCTAGACTACCGGGAGGCCCCCAAGAGACCCAGTACTTC